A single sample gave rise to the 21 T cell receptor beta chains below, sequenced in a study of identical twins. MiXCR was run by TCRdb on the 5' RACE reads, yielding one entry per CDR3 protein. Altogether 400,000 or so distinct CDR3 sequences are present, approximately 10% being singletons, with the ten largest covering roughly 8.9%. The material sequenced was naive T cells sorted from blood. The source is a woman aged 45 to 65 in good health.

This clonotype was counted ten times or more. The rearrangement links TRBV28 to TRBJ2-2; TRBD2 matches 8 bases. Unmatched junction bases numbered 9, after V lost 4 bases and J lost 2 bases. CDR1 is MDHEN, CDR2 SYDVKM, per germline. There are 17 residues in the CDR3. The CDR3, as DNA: TGTGCCAGCAGTTCGGGGGGGGTAGCGGGAAACACCGGGGAGCTGTTTTTT. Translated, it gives CASSSGGVAGNTGELFF.

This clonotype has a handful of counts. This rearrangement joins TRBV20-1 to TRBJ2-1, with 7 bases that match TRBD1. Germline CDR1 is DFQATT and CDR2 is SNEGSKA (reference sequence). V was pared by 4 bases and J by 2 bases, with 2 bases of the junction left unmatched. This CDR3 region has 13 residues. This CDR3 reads CSAMDRTYNEQFF. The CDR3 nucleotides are TGCAGTGCTATGGACAGGACCTACAATGAGCAGTTCTTC.

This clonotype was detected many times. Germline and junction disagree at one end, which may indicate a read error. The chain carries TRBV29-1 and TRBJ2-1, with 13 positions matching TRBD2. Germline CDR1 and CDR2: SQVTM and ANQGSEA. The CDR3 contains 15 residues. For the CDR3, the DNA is TGCAGCGTCGAAGGGACTAGCGGGATACTCAATGAGCAGTTCTTC. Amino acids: CSVEGTSGILNEQFF.

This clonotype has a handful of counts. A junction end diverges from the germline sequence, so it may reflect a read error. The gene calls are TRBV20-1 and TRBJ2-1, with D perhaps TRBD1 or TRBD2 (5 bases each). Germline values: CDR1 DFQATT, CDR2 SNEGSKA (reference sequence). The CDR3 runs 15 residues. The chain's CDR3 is CSARDPGPKYNEQFF. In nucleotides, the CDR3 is TGCAGTGCTCGAGACCCGGGACCTAAATACAATGAGCAGTTCTTC.

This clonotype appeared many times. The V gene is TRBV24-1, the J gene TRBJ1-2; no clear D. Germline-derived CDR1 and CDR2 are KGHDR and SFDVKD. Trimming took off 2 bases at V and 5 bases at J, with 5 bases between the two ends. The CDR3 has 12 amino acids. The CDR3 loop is CATSDSSYGYTF. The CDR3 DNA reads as TGTGCCACCAGTGATTCCTCGTATGGCTACACCTTC.

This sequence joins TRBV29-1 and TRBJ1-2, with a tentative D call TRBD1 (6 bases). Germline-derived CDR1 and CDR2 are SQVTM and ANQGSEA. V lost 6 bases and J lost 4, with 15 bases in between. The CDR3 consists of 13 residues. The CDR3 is CSVHGGGVYGYTF. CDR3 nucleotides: TGCAGCGTCCATGGCGGGGGCGTCTATGGCTACACCTTC.

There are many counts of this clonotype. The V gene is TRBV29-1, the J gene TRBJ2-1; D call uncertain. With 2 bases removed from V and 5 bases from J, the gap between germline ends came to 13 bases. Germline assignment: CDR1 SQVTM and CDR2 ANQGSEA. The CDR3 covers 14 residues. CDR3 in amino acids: CSVEKGYVDNEQFF. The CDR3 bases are TGCAGCGTTGAAAAGGGATATGTGGACAATGAGCAGTTCTTC.

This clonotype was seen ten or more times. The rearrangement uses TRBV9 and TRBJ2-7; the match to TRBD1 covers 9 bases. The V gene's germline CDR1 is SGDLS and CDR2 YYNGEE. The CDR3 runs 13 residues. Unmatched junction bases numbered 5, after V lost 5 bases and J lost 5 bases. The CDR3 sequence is CASSPQGADEQYF. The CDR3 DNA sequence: TGTGCCAGCAGTCCACAGGGGGCTGACGAGCAGTACTTC.

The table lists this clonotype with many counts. CDR3 loop: CAIRGGPENTGELFF. The CDR3 nucleotides are TGTGCCATCAGGGGGGGACCCGAAAACACCGGGGAGCTGTTTTTT. The chain joins TRBV10-3 to TRBJ2-2, with D tentatively TRBD2 (6 bases). Trimming pared 6 bases from V and 2 bases from J, leaving 13 bases between. CDR1 and CDR2 from the germline V gene are ENHRY and SYGVKD. This CDR3 has 15 residues.

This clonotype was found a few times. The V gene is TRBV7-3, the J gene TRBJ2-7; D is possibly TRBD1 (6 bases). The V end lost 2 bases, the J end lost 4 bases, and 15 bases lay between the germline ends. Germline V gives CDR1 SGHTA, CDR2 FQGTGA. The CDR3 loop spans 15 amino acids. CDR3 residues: CASSLAAGALYEQYF. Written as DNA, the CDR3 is TGTGCCAGCAGCTTAGCGGCAGGGGCCCTTTACGAGCAGTACTTC.

The CDR3: CASGLVLGASGVYEQYF. The CDR3 coding sequence is TGTGCTAGTGGTTTGGTACTTGGAGCGTCGGGTGTCTACGAGCAGTACTTC. The chain joins TRBV12-5 to TRBJ2-7; no firm D call. With 0 bases removed from V and 3 bases from J, the gap between germline ends came to 18 bases. This CDR3 region has 17 residues. CDR1 is LGHNT and CDR2 is FRNRAP in the germline V gene.

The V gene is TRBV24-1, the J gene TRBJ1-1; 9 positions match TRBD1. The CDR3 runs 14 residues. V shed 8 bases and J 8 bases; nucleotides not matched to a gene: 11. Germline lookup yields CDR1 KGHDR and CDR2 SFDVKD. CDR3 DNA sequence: TGTGCCACCACTTCCACTGGGGACAGGGAAGAAGCTTTCTTT. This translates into CATTSTGDREEAFF.

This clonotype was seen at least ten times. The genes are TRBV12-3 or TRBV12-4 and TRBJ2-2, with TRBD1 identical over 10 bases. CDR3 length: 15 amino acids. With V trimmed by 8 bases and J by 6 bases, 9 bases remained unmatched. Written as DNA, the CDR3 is TGTGCCAGCCAGATGGGGACAGGGGTTCCCGGGGAGCTGTTTTTT. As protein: CASQMGTGVPGELFF.

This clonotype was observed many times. The DNA of the CDR3 is TGTGCCAGCACGTCCAACGGGGAGCCGACTAACACTGAAGCTTTCTTT. Its translation: CASTSNGEPTNTEAFF. The chain is built from TRBV6-5 and TRBJ1-1; no firm D call. Germline CDR1 is MNHEY and CDR2 is SVGAGI. Trimming pared 7 bases from V and 2 bases from J, leaving 20 bases between. The CDR3 sequence is 16 residues long.

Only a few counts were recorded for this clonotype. The CDR3 sequence: CASSVTSGWTQYF. The CDR3 nucleotides are TGTGCCAGCAGCGTGACATCAGGCTGGACCCAGTACTTC. The chain couples TRBV5-5 to TRBJ2-5; the D is unclear. V was clipped by 4 bases and J by 7 bases, with 14 bases between them. The CDR3 length is 13 residues. CDR1 SGHKS and CDR2 YYEKEE come from the germline V gene (reference sequence).

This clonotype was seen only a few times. CDR3 nucleotides: TGTGCCAGCAGCGTACGGGTTAACAATGAGCAGTTCTTC. Its translation is CASSVRVNNEQFF. The V call is TRBV7-8, the J call TRBJ2-1; D call uncertain. This CDR3 contains 13 residues. CDR1 is SGHVS, CDR2 FQNEAQ, per germline. V was pared by 5 bases and J by 5 bases, with 10 bases between.

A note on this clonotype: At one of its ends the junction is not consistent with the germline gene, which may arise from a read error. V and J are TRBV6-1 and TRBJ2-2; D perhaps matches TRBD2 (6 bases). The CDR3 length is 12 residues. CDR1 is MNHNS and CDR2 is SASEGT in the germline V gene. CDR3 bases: TGTACCAGCGGCAGGGAGGTCGGGGAGCTGTTTTTT. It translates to CTSGREVGELFF.

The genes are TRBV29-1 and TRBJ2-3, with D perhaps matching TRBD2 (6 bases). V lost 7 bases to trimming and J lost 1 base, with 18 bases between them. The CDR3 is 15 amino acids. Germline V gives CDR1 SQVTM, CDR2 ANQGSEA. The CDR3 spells CSGTGTSTRTDTQYF. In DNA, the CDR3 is TGCAGCGGGACCGGTACTAGCACCCGCACAGATACGCAGTATTTT.

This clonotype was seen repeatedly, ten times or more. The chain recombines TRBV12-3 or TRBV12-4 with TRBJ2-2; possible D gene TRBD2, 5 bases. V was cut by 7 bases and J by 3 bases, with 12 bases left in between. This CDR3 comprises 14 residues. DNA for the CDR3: TGTGCCAGCACCCCTCGGGGATACACCGGGGAGCTGTTTTTT. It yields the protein CASTPRGYTGELFF.

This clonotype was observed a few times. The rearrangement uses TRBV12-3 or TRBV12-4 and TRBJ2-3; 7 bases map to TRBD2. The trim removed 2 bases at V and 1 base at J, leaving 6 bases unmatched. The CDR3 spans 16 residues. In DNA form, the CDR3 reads TGTGCCAGCAGTTTAATAGCGGGCTCCGGCACAGATACGCAGTATTTT. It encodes CASSLIAGSGTDTQYF.

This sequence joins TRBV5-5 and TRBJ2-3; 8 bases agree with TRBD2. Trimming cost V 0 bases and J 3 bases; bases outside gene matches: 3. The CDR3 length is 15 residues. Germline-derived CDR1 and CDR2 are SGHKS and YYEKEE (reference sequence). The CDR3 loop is CASSLVGLGTDTQYF. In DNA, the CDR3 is TGTGCCAGCAGCTTGGTGGGACTAGGTACAGATACGCAGTATTTT.